Below are 23 T cell receptor beta chains sequenced from a single sample in a study of CD8 T cells in Susac syndrome. Reverse transcription of about 0.5 to 1 ug RNA was carried out with random hexamers. One entry per CDR3 protein results from TCRdb running MiXCR on the immunoSEQ multiplex PCR reads. The profile shows approximately 260,000 distinct CDR3 sequences, almost 97% of them singletons. Sequences were obtained from CD4+ T cells from PBMCs. The receptor source for this set is a human donor with Susac syndrome.

This sequence joins TRBV9 and TRBJ2-3; D is possibly TRBD1 or TRBD2 (5 bases each). Germline loops: CDR1 SGDLS, CDR2 YYNGEE. The CDR3 totals 15 residues. V was shortened by 4 bases and J by 2 bases, with 14 bases between the two germline ends. The CDR3 coding sequence is TGTGCCAGCAGCCCCGGGGCAGACGACACAGATACGCAGTATTTT. Translated: CASSPGADDTDTQYF.

The rearrangement joins TRBV28 to TRBJ2-1; 7 bases align to TRBD2. After removal of 10 bases from V and 0 bases from J, the junction contained 9 bases not matched to a gene. Germline loops: CDR1 MDHEN, CDR2 SYDVKM. The CDR3 is made up of 15 amino acids. The CDR3 bases are TGTGCCACCCCCGGGGGAGGGAGCTCCTACAATGAGCAGTTCTTC. Amino acids: CATPGGGSSYNEQFF.

The rearrangement links TRBV3-1 to TRBJ1-4; no definite D call. The CDR3 consists of 12 residues. Trimming pared 1 base from V and 11 bases from J, leaving 8 bases between. CDR1 is LGHDT and CDR2 is YNNKEL in the germline V gene (reference sequence). This CDR3 is CASSQGLGKLFF. The CDR3 bases are TGTGCCAGCAGCCAAGGTCTCGGTAAACTGTTTTTT.

The gene calls are TRBV28 and TRBJ2-7, with TRBD1 identical over 9 bases. The V and J ends lost 5 bases and 0 bases, in that order; junction bases with no gene match: 2. CDR3 size: 14 residues. Germline values: CDR1 MDHEN, CDR2 SYDVKM. This CDR3 is CASSQQGASYEQYF. The CDR3 DNA reads TGTGCCAGCAGTCAACAGGGGGCCTCCTACGAGCAGTACTTC.

In its sample, this clonotype was seen many times. At one boundary the junction diverges from the germline segment, which might be a read error. V usage is TRBV5-1 and J usage is TRBJ2-5; D unresolved. Looked up from germline, CDR1 is SGHRS and CDR2 is YFSETQ. The CDR3 runs to 11 residues. CDR3 sequence reads: CASSLKETQYF. The CDR3 nucleotides are TGTGCCAGCAGCTTAAAGGAGACCCAGTACTTC.

V and J are TRBV30 and TRBJ1-2; weak D call: TRBD1 (6 bases). V was trimmed by 2 bases and J by 4 bases, leaving 11 bases between them. CDR3 length equals 13 residues. Per the germline V gene, CDR1 is GTSNPN and CDR2 is SVGIG (reference sequence). CDR3 sequence (DNA): TGTGCCTGGAGTCCCCTGACAGGCTATGGCTACACCTTC. It yields the protein CAWSPLTGYGYTF.

This clonotype came up once. The gene calls are TRBV29-1 and TRBJ1-5, with 8 bases lining up with TRBD1. This CDR3 comprises 13 residues. V dropped 5 bases and J dropped 7; count of bases not matched to a gene: 7. Germline V gene lookup returns CDR1 SQVTM and CDR2 ANQGSEA. CDR3 bases: TGCAGCGTTCTACAGGGGGGAGGGCAGCCCCAGCATTTT. Amino acids: CSVLQGGGQPQHF.

The J gene is TRBJ2-5, the V gene TRBV4-2; 7 positions agree with TRBD2. The germline V gene has CDR1 LGHNA and CDR2 YNFKEQ. Trimming cost V 0 bases and J 4 bases; bases outside gene matches: 11. CDR3 size: 17 residues. The CDR3 loop reads CASSQDRGTTEGETQYF. The CDR3 nucleotides are TGTGCCAGCAGCCAAGATCGGGGGACTACCGAAGGAGAGACCCAGTACTTC.

V is TRBV7-9 and J is TRBJ1-5; perhaps TRBD1 as D (6 bases). CDR1 is SEHNR, CDR2 FQNEAQ, per germline (reference sequence). The CDR3 consists of 15 residues. Trimming took off 5 bases at V and 4 bases at J, with 15 bases between the two ends. CDR3 in DNA: TGTGCCAGCAGCCCACCCGCAGGGGCTAATCAGCCCCAGCATTTT. It translates to CASSPPAGANQPQHF.

J is TRBJ2-3 and V is TRBV29-1; 8 nucleotides line up with TRBD1. The V segment lost 6 bases and the J segment 6 bases; nucleotides outside the gene matches: 14. This CDR3 comprises 15 residues. CDR1 is SQVTM, CDR2 ANQGSEA, per germline. The CDR3 protein is CSVGGHRGLRDTQYF. The CDR3 DNA follows: TGCAGCGTCGGGGGCCACAGGGGGTTACGGGATACGCAGTATTTT.

J is TRBJ2-5 and V is TRBV19; D perhaps matches TRBD1 (7 bases). CDR3 size: 15 residues. V gave up 4 bases and J gave up 4 bases, with 16 bases separating them. In germline, CDR1 is LNHDA, CDR2 SQIVND (reference sequence). The CDR3 nucleotides read TGTGCCAGTAGTAATGGGCACAGGGGAGGAGAGACCCAGTACTTC. As protein: CASSNGHRGGETQYF.

The rearrangement joins TRBV20-1 to TRBJ2-7, with TRBD1 matching over 7 bases. V shed 2 bases and J 5 bases; nucleotides not matched to a gene: 12. The germline V gene has CDR1 DFQATT and CDR2 SNEGSKA (reference sequence). This CDR3 is 15 amino acids long. This CDR3 reads CSARHATTGSNEQYF. The CDR3, as DNA: TGCAGTGCTAGACACGCCACGACAGGGAGCAACGAGCAGTACTTC.

The J gene is TRBJ2-1, the V gene TRBV13; 7 bases match TRBD2. V lost 4 bases to trimming and J lost 1 base; unmatched junction nucleotides: 7. There are 16 residues in the CDR3. Germline V gene sequence: CDR1 PRHDT, CDR2 FYEKMQ (reference sequence). The DNA for the CDR3 is TGTGCCAGCAGCTCGGACGGGGGGAGGTCCTACAATGAGCAGTTCTTC. Its translation: CASSSDGGRSYNEQFF.

The chain is built from TRBV14 and TRBJ2-3; D is ambiguous. Germline-derived CDR1 and CDR2 are SGHDN and FVKESK. The V and J ends lost 2 bases and 6 bases respectively, with 6 bases between them. This CDR3 spans 12 amino acids. CDR3: CASSQFGDTQYF. CDR3 DNA: TGTGCCAGCAGCCAATTTGGGGATACGCAGTATTTT.

V and J are TRBV12-5 and TRBJ2-3; possible D gene TRBD1, 6 bases. This CDR3 has 13 amino acids. Germline V gives CDR1 LGHNT, CDR2 FRNRAP. V was cut by 1 base and J by 6 bases, with 8 bases left in between. CDR3 nucleotide sequence: TGTGCTAGTGGTTTGGCTGACAGGGATACGCAGTATTTT. Its translation: CASGLADRDTQYF.

The chain employs TRBV12-3 or TRBV12-4 and TRBJ2-5; D gene unclear. CDR3 length equals 14 residues. Trimming took 5 bases from V and 4 from J, leaving 14 bases between them. Here the CDR3 reads CASSPILSRETQYF. The DNA for the CDR3 is TGTGCCAGCAGTCCCATCCTTTCTAGAGAGACCCAGTACTTC.

The chain carries TRBV9 and TRBJ2-1, with D tentatively TRBD2 (6 bases). Looked up from germline, CDR1 is SGDLS and CDR2 is YYNGEE. The CDR3 loop spans 15 amino acids. Deletions cut 7 bases from V and 3 bases from J, with 17 bases between. Here the CDR3 DNA reads TGTGCCAGCGCTTGGAGGGCTAGCGTCTACAATGAGCAGTTCTTC. It specifies CASAWRASVYNEQFF.

This chain links TRBV5-1 with TRBJ1-2; D remains unclear. Germline loops: CDR1 SGHRS, CDR2 YFSETQ. The CDR3 covers 13 residues. Trimming cost V 0 bases and J 8 bases, with 11 bases left between them. As DNA, the CDR3 is TGCGCCAGCAGCTTGGTCTCGGTCGGCGGCTACACCTTC. Translated: CASSLVSVGGYTF.

The rearrangement links TRBV29-1 to TRBJ2-1; 8 bases agree with TRBD1. Germline assignment: CDR1 SQVTM and CDR2 ANQGSEA. V lost 6 bases to trimming and J lost 7 bases; unmatched junction nucleotides: 11. The CDR3 contains 14 residues. CDR3 DNA sequence: TGCAGCGTAGATAAGGACAGGGTGGTTAATGAGCAGTTCTTC. Its translation: CSVDKDRVVNEQFF.

The chain is built from TRBV30 and TRBJ2-1; 12 nucleotides align to TRBD2. The CDR3 runs to 15 residues. CDR1 and CDR2 from the germline V gene are GTSNPN and SVGIG (reference sequence). After removal of 4 bases from V and 5 bases from J, the junction contained 6 bases not matched to a gene. CDR3 amino acids: CAWNPGLAGNNEQFF. CDR3 nucleotides: TGTGCCTGGAATCCGGGACTAGCGGGCAACAATGAGCAGTTCTTC.

The genes are TRBV7-2 and TRBJ2-7, with D perhaps matching TRBD1 (5 bases). V was cut by 4 bases and J by 2 bases, with 9 bases left in between. CDR1 is SGHTA and CDR2 is FQGNSA in the germline V gene. The CDR3 extends over 13 amino acids. The CDR3 coding sequence is TGTGCCAGCAGCTCTCAGGGCCCCTACGAGCAGTACTTC. This codes for CASSSQGPYEQYF.

The V gene is TRBV6-2 or TRBV6-3, the J gene TRBJ1-1, with 11 bases lining up with TRBD1. V lost 2 bases, J lost 4 bases, and 3 bases stayed unmatched. Per the germline V gene, CDR1 is MNHEY and CDR2 is SVGEGT. The CDR3 has 15 residues. CDR3 protein: CASSYGTGGATEAFF. CDR3 nucleotides: TGTGCCAGCAGTTACGGGACAGGGGGTGCCACTGAAGCTTTCTTT.

The chain recombines TRBV4-1 with TRBJ2-1; the match to TRBD1 covers 9 bases. The CDR3 has 16 amino acids. Germline V CDR1 and CDR2: MGHRA, YSYEKL. After removal of 1 base from V and 7 bases from J, the junction contained 8 bases not matched to a gene. This CDR3 is CASSQVGQGGANEQFF. CDR3 DNA: TGCGCCAGCAGCCAAGTGGGACAGGGCGGAGCGAATGAGCAGTTCTTC.